The clone carrying this T cell receptor beta chain was seen ten or more times. Its antigen is not identified. This specimen comes from a study of response to subunit inactivated influenza vaccine. General study findings and limits: Only a handful of new T cells, the authors suggested, are recruited with each seasonal influenza vaccination.

Germline V gives CDR1 DFQATT, CDR2 SNEGSKA (reference sequence). V dropped 6 bases and J dropped 2; count of bases not matched to a gene: 4. The CDR3 runs 13 residues. TCRdb independently ran MiXCR on the RT-PCR reads; one entry per CDR3 protein. This sample has more than 600,000 distinct CDR3 sequences; around 20% occur once, and the top ten carry about a tenth. The sequence came from a man aged 45-65 years who received an inactivated influenza vaccine. The sequenced sample was PBMCs from blood, obtained more than 4 days after vaccination. The chain links TRBV20-1 to TRBJ1-1; TRBD1 matches 9 bases. Here the CDR3 DNA reads TGCAGTGCACCGACAGGGGGAAACACTGAAGCTTTCTTT. The encoded protein is CSAPTGGNTEAFF.